The 3 T cell receptor beta chains given below trace back to one sample, sequenced in a study of T cell responses to AZD1222 COVID-19 vaccine (dated by TCRdb to about 2021). Explained via the paper, the time point label denotes: about 28 days (+/-7) after the second vaccine dose. Libraries were prepared through the immunoSEQ multiplex PCR assay. In TCRdb, the immuneACCESS table is reduced to in-frame sequences with V and J assigned. These tables do not hold every clone; where another copy was compared, an unresolved V gene accounts for under half, and the others remain unexplained. This sample gives 110,000 to 150,000 clones in total; about 90% of them show up just once. Approximately 3.5% of the sample is held by the ten biggest clonotypes. The sample consisted of peripheral blood, taken 28 days after the second AZD1222 dose. All receptors come from an adult who received the AZD1222 COVID-19 vaccine.

The table lists this clone with a count of one. The chain carries TRBV4-1 and TRBJ2-1, with 10 bases lining up with TRBD2. CDR1 is MGHRA, CDR2 YSYEKL, per germline. The CDR3 covers 15 residues. The ends lost 1 base at V and 5 bases at J; junction bases unmatched: 2. CDR3 DNA: TGCGCCAGCAGCCAAGCTAGCGGGGGTGACAATGAGCAGTTCTTC. Protein sequence: CASSQASGGDNEQFF.

The rearrangement uses TRBV12-3 or TRBV12-4 and TRBJ1-1; tentative D call: TRBD1 (5 bases). Trimming took off 6 bases at V and 4 bases at J, with 12 bases between the two ends. This CDR3 contains 13 residues. CDR3 sequence (DNA): TGTGCCAGCAGCCCCCGGGGCTTCACTGAAGCTTTCTTT. It translates to CASSPRGFTEAFF.

The rearrangement links TRBV5-1 to TRBJ2-1; D is perhaps TRBD1 (5 bases). V gave up 5 bases and J gave up 7 bases, with 19 bases separating them. The CDR3 extends over 15 amino acids. Germline V lookup: CDR1 SGHRS, CDR2 YFSETQ. The CDR3 DNA follows: TGCGCCAGCAGTACCACCGTCCAGGGTGGGAATGAGCAGTTCTTC. It encodes CASSTTVQGGNEQFF. The full variable domain, in which reference TRBV5-1 and TRBJ2-1 provide the parts outside the CDR3, is KAGVTQTPRYLIKTRGQQVTLSCSPISGHRSVSWYQQTPGQGLQFLFEYFSETQRNKGNFPGRFSGRQFSNSRSEMNVSTLELGDSALYLCASSTTVQGGNEQFFGPGTRLTVL.